One T cell receptor beta chain is described in this entry. The sample originates from a study of blood T cells in healthy people across ages. Trimming removed 4 bases from V and 2 bases from J, with 15 bases in between. Germline CDR1 is MGHRA and CDR2 is YSYEKL. The CDR3 covers 16 residues. A second PCR, run for roughly 7 to 11 cycles, used a sample-barcoded 5' primer plus a J-beta primer mix. MiXCR was run by TCRdb on the 5' RACE reads, yielding one entry per CDR3 protein. This table holds 650,000 to 1,000,000 distinct CDR3 sequences, about 34% found once. Sequencing was done on a sample of blood. The clonotype comes from a man aged 18 to 29 in good health. V usage is TRBV4-1 and J usage is TRBJ1-5; weak D call: TRBD1 (5 bases). CDR3: CASSRDGGFGNQPQHF. CDR3 DNA sequence: TGCGCCAGCAGCCGAGATGGGGGTTTCGGCAATCAGCCCCAGCATTTT.